This entry lists 24 T cell receptor beta chains sequenced from one sample in a study of early T cells in non-severe SARS-CoV-2 infection. One entry per CDR3 protein results from TCRdb running MiXCR on the 5' RACE reads. The sample carries around 29,000 distinct CDR3 sequences, approximately 5.2% recorded once. Material: whole blood. The receptors come from an adult who was a healthcare worker with PCR-confirmed SARS-CoV-2 infection or an uninfected control (not recorded which).

The rearrangement joins TRBV7-6 to TRBJ2-6; D is possibly TRBD1 or TRBD2 (6 bases each). V gave up 0 bases and J gave up 0 bases, with 15 bases separating them. The germline CDR1 and CDR2 sequences are SGHVS and FNYEAQ. This CDR3 has 19 amino acids. CDR3 region: CASSLALIGGSSGANVLTF. The CDR3 DNA reads as TGTGCCAGCAGCTTAGCGCTAATCGGGGGCAGCTCTGGGGCCAACGTCCTGACTTTC.

At least ten counts were recorded for this clonotype. This chain connects TRBV28 to TRBJ2-3; TRBD2 matches at 7 bases. The V segment lost 6 bases and the J segment 1 base; nucleotides outside the gene matches: 10. Per the germline V gene, CDR1 is MDHEN and CDR2 is SYDVKM. The CDR3 runs to 16 residues. The CDR3 region has the DNA TGTGCCAGCAGCCCTACATGGGGGAGGGGCACAGATACGCAGTATTTT. Residues: CASSPTWGRGTDTQYF.

This clonotype occurred many times. V gene TRBV5-1 combines with J gene TRBJ1-1, with unresolved D. Trimming shortened V by 0 bases and J by 5 bases, and 2 bases separated the two germline ends. Per the germline V gene, CDR1 is SGHRS and CDR2 is YFSETQ. This CDR3 spans 11 amino acids. The CDR3 coding sequence is TGCGCCAGCAGCTTGGGTACTGAAGCTTTCTTT. Its protein product is CASSLGTEAFF. Using reference TRBV5-1 and TRBJ1-1 for the parts outside the CDR3, the full variable domain is KAGVTQTPRYLIKTRGQQVTLSCSPISGHRSVSWYQQTPGQGLQFLFEYFSETQRNKGNFPGRFSGRQFSNSRSEMNVSTLELGDSALYLCASSLGTEAFFGQGTRLTVV.

This clonotype showed up many times. The rearrangement joins TRBV7-2 to TRBJ2-7; D is possibly TRBD1 or TRBD2 (6 bases each). Germline-derived CDR1 and CDR2 are SGHTA and FQGNSA. The CDR3 consists of 13 residues. Trimming removed 5 bases at V and 2 bases at J, with 10 bases between. The chain's CDR3 is CASSRGPAYEQYF. The CDR3 DNA reads as TGTGCCAGCAGCCGGGGGCCGGCCTACGAGCAGTACTTC.

This clonotype has ten or more counts. This chain connects TRBV30 to TRBJ2-7; D may be TRBD1 (5 bases). In germline, CDR1 is GTSNPN, CDR2 SVGIG (reference sequence). CDR3 length equals 11 residues. The V end was cut by 0 bases, the J end by 10 bases, with 10 bases between. The CDR3: CAWSVRQGQYF. The CDR3 nucleotides read TGTGCCTGGAGTGTACGCCAGGGACAGTACTTC.

This clonotype was counted at least ten times. V is TRBV7-9 and J is TRBJ2-3; D unresolved. Trimming pared 3 bases from V and 2 bases from J, leaving 9 bases between. CDR3 length: 14 residues. From germline, CDR1 is SEHNR and CDR2 FQNEAQ (reference sequence). The CDR3 loop is CASSLVFYTDTQYF. The CDR3 nucleotides are TGTGCCAGCAGCTTGGTCTTTTACACAGATACGCAGTATTTT.

The chain has TRBV11-3 and TRBJ2-1; D is possibly TRBD2 (7 bases). The CDR3 consists of 16 residues. CDR1 is SGHNT and CDR2 is YENEEA in the germline V gene. Trimming cost V 0 bases and J 5 bases, with 14 bases left between them. CDR3 loop: CASSLDGAGADNEQFF. CDR3 nucleotides: TGTGCCAGCAGCTTAGATGGCGCGGGGGCTGACAATGAGCAGTTCTTC. Together with reference TRBV11-3 and TRBJ2-1, the CDR3 gives the full variable domain: EAGVVQSPRYKIIEKKQPVAFWCNPISGHNTLYWYLQNLGQGPELLIRYENEEAVDDSQLPKDRFSAERLKGVDSTLKIQPAELGDSAVYLCASSLDGAGADNEQFFGPGTRLTVL.

This clonotype was seen at least ten times. The chain recombines TRBV5-1 with TRBJ2-1; D gene uncertain. Germline V CDR1 and CDR2: SGHRS, YFSETQ. CDR3 length: 14 residues. Trimming pared 0 bases from V and 3 bases from J, leaving 7 bases between. CDR3 in amino acids: CASSLGDLYNEQFF. The CDR3 DNA follows: TGCGCCAGCAGCTTGGGAGACCTCTACAATGAGCAGTTCTTC.

This clonotype was detected ten times or more. The rearrangement links TRBV7-2 to TRBJ2-5, with 8 bases lining up with TRBD2. V was clipped by 1 base and J by 5 bases; unmatched bases: 15. The germline V gene has CDR1 SGHTA and CDR2 FQGNSA. CDR3 size: 18 residues. CDR3 DNA sequence: TGTGCCAGCAGCTTAGACGGGCGGGGGGTAAACTCCAGGGAGACCCAGTACTTC. It encodes CASSLDGRGVNSRETQYF. Full variable domain (remainder filled in from reference TRBV7-2 and TRBJ2-5): GAGVSQSPSNKVTEKGKDVELRCDPISGHTALYWYRQSLGQGLEFLIYFQGNSAPDKSGLPSDRFSAERTGGSVSTLTIQRTQQEDSAVYLCASSLDGRGVNSRETQYFGPGTRLLVL.

V and J are TRBV18 and TRBJ1-1; D gene unclear. CDR1 is KGHSH, CDR2 LQKENI, per germline. The CDR3 has 12 amino acids. Trimming removed 6 bases from V and 0 bases from J, with 5 bases in between. CDR3 nucleotides: TGTGCCAGCTCCCCCATGAACACTGAAGCTTTCTTT. Protein sequence: CASSPMNTEAFF.

This clonotype has just a few counts. The V and J genes are TRBV7-2 and TRBJ2-1, with D hard to call. V lost 2 bases and J 0 bases, leaving 11 bases between the germline ends. This CDR3 is built from 16 residues. Germline V lookup: CDR1 SGHTA, CDR2 FQGNSA. Written as DNA, the CDR3 is TGTGCCAGCAGCTTAAACGGTGCGAGCTCCTACAATGAGCAGTTCTTC. Protein sequence: CASSLNGASSYNEQFF.

This clonotype was observed once. The rearrangement uses TRBV30 and TRBJ2-5; 9 positions match TRBD1. With V trimmed by 6 bases and J by 5 bases, 7 bases remained unmatched. Germline loops: CDR1 GTSNPN, CDR2 SVGIG (reference sequence). The CDR3 contains 13 residues. CDR3 region: CACHRGHRETQYF. The CDR3 DNA reads TGTGCCTGCCACAGGGGGCATAGGGAGACCCAGTACTTC. The variable domain in full, with the rest retrieved from reference TRBV30 and TRBJ2-5, is SQTIHQWPATLVQPVGSPLSLECTVEGTSNPNLYWYRQAAGRGLQLLFYSVGIGQISSEVPQNLSASRPQDRQFILSSKKLLLSDSGFYLCACHRGHRETQYFGPGTRLLVL.

This clonotype showed up just a few times. The V and J genes are TRBV6-4 and TRBJ2-3; TRBD2 matches 11 bases. J lost 3 bases, V lost 5 bases, and 4 bases had no gene match. Germline-derived CDR1 and CDR2 are MRHNA and SNTAGT. The CDR3 is made up of 15 amino acids. CDR3 in DNA: TGTGCCAGCAGTTTAGCGGGGGGGACGACAGATACGCAGTATTTT. Amino acid sequence: CASSLAGGTTDTQYF.

This clonotype showed up many times. The chain combines TRBV20-1 with TRBJ2-5, with TRBD1 matching 9 bases. The germline CDR1 and CDR2 sequences are DFQATT and SNEGSKA (reference sequence). The CDR3 is 13 residues long. As DNA, the CDR3 is TGCTGTTTACAGGGGGCGATCCAAGAGACCCAGTACTTC. Translated, it gives CCLQGAIQETQYF.

The CDR3, as DNA: TGTGCCTGGAGTTTGTGGGGGGCAGATACGCAGTATTTT. Amino acids: CAWSLWGADTQYF. The rearrangement joins TRBV30 to TRBJ2-3, with D tentatively TRBD2 (6 bases). Trimming removed 2 bases at V and 4 bases at J, with 10 bases between. This CDR3 has 13 amino acids. CDR1 GTSNPN and CDR2 SVGIG come from the germline V gene (reference sequence).

Ten or more counts support this clonotype. This chain uses TRBV6-4 with TRBJ2-1; tentatively, D is TRBD1 (6 bases). This CDR3 spans 13 amino acids. V was pared by 8 bases and J by 3 bases, with 11 bases between. Germline CDR1 MRHNA, CDR2 SNTAGT. CDR3 sequence reads: CASRDTDYNEQFF. The CDR3 bases are TGTGCCAGCCGGGACACGGACTACAATGAGCAGTTCTTC.

At least ten counts were recorded for this clonotype. V gene TRBV5-6 combines with J gene TRBJ1-1; TRBD1 is a possible D gene (5 bases). Germline CDR1 and CDR2: SGHDT and YYEEEE. CDR3 size: 13 residues. The V end was cut by 5 bases, the J end by 4 bases, with 12 bases between. CDR3 nucleotide sequence: TGTGCCAGCAGTCGGGGCATTGTCACTGAAGCTTTCTTT. It translates to CASSRGIVTEAFF.

This clonotype was observed at least ten times. CDR3 nucleotide sequence: TGTGCCTGGAGAGAAGGGGGACACGAGCAGTACTTC. Residues: CAWREGGHEQYF. The chain is built from TRBV30 and TRBJ2-7; D perhaps matches TRBD1 (6 bases). V was shortened by 3 bases and J by 5 bases, with 11 bases between the two germline ends. The CDR3 extends over 12 amino acids. CDR1 GTSNPN and CDR2 SVGIG come from the germline V gene (reference sequence).

V and J are TRBV7-2 and TRBJ2-7, with 8 bases identical to TRBD2. V lost 1 base, J lost 4 bases, and 6 bases stayed unmatched. This CDR3 has 15 residues. Germline V gene lookup returns CDR1 SGHTA and CDR2 FQGNSA. The CDR3 nucleotides are TGTGCCAGCAGCTTAGGAGCGGGGGCTGTTTACGAGCAGTACTTC. Encoded protein: CASSLGAGAVYEQYF.

Many counts were recorded for this clonotype. The J gene is TRBJ2-7, the V gene TRBV29-1, with D perhaps being TRBD1 or TRBD2 (5 bases each). Germline CDR1 reads SQVTM; CDR2 reads ANQGSEA. Deletions cut 7 bases from V and 4 bases from J, with 20 bases between. This CDR3 is 14 amino acids long. The CDR3 loop reads CSANDKGTDYEQYF. In DNA, the CDR3 is TGCAGCGCCAACGATAAGGGGACGGATTACGAGCAGTACTTC.

Ten or more counts support this clonotype. The chain links TRBV4-3 to TRBJ2-5, with a possible D match to TRBD2 (6 bases). Germline CDR1 reads LGHNA; CDR2 reads YSLEER. CDR3 length equals 14 residues. The V and J ends lost 3 bases and 3 bases respectively, with 11 bases between them. CDR3 region: CASSQVGEEETQYF. For the CDR3, the DNA is TGCGCCAGCAGCCAGGTAGGGGAGGAAGAGACCCAGTACTTC.

This clonotype came up many times. The CDR3 protein is CASSSDRAEAFF. As DNA, the CDR3 is TGTGCCAGCAGCTCAGACAGGGCTGAAGCTTTCTTT. The V gene is TRBV7-9, the J gene TRBJ1-1, with 7 bases lining up with TRBD1. The length of the CDR3 is 12 residues. CDR1 SEHNR and CDR2 FQNEAQ come from the germline V gene (reference sequence). Losses at the gene ends were 4 bases for V and 6 bases for J; bases not matched to a gene: 2.

In this sample, this clonotype turned up a few times. This chain uses TRBV6-5 with TRBJ2-7; unclear D gene. Germline loops: CDR1 MNHEY, CDR2 SVGAGI. The CDR3 is 11 amino acids. Trimming pared 5 bases from V and 3 bases from J, leaving 5 bases between. CDR3 region: CASSTYYEQYF. The CDR3 DNA follows: TGTGCCAGCAGTACCTACTACGAGCAGTACTTC.

This clonotype appeared a few times. The chain employs TRBV3-1 and TRBJ2-5; 11 bases agree with TRBD1. V was pared by 1 base and J by 5 bases, with 3 bases of the junction left unmatched. CDR1 is LGHDT and CDR2 is YNNKEL in the germline V gene (reference sequence). There are 15 residues in the CDR3. CDR3 bases: TGTGCCAGCAGCCAAGCGGACAGGGGGCGTGAGACCCAGTACTTC. This gives the protein CASSQADRGRETQYF.